Sequencing of this TCR beta chain was carried out in a study of blood T cells in healthy people across ages. This clonotype was found a few times. Primers used in a second PCR of about 6 to 11 cycles were a sample-barcoded 5' primer and a J-beta primer mix. TCRdb recomputed calls from the 5' RACE reads with MiXCR, one row per CDR3 protein. Of around 800,000 distinct CDR3 sequences listed, under 30% are singletons. The CDR3 spans 14 residues. The germline V gene encodes CDR1 LGHDT and CDR2 YNNKEL (reference sequence). V lost 0 bases, J lost 7 bases, and 10 bases lay in between. The sample also formed part of further work on T cells of mothers and their children.

Sequencing was performed on blood. This chain connects TRBV3-1 to TRBJ2-4; either TRBD1 or TRBD2 may supply D (6 bases each). The source of this sequence is a boy aged 5 to 17 in good health. CDR3 in DNA: TGTGCCAGCAGCCAAGAGGGGGCGGGGAACATTCAGTACTTC. Residues: CASSQEGAGNIQYF.